This T cell receptor beta chain was sequenced during a study of regulatory T cells in long-lasting Graves disease. The V gene lost 6 bases and the J gene lost 5 bases, with 11 bases spanning the gap. The CDR3 spans 13 residues. CDR1 and CDR2 from the germline V gene are SGHTA and FQGNSA. Noted time point: newly diagnosed GD, antithyroid drugs for less than 3 months. PBMC RNA was the source of the TCR library. Broader study findings: Persistent cases of Graves' showed reduced TCR diversity relative to newly diagnosed patients. There was favoring of TRBV28, TRBJ1-2 and TRBJ2-5 in persistent disease.

This clonotype has ten or more counts. Its antigen is unidentified. Relying on iRepertoire HTBI primers and Arm-PCR of CDR3 regions, the team built TCR beta libraries. TCRdb reprocessed the multiplex PCR reads with MiXCR, giving one entry per CDR3 protein. The sample lists some 450,000 distinct CDR3 sequences; about 16% were seen once. These sequences were also reported in another study, on T cells in Graves' hyperthyroidism and ophthalmopathy. That source notes: A patient was excluded if there was uncontrolled infection, other autoimmune disease, pregnancy or lactation.

This chain connects TRBV7-2 to TRBJ1-5, with D unresolved. The specimen was peripheral blood mononuclear cells (PBMCs), collected at new diagnosis, from a patient treated with antithyroid drugs. This clonotype originated in a woman in her twenties or thirties with Graves disease. CDR3 amino acids: CASSSDFHQPQHF. CDR3 bases: TGTGCCAGCAGTTCCGACTTCCATCAGCCCCAGCATTTT.